One sample yielded the 20 T cell receptor beta chains listed below, sequenced in a study of molecular identifiers for immune sequencing clone quantification. TCRdb passed the PCR reads through MiXCR, listing each CDR3 protein once. The sample carries about 630,000 distinct CDR3 sequences, roughly 27% recorded once. Material: naive CD8+ T cells from blood, with Jurkat cell RNA spiked in. The subset is: FACS-sorted CD8+CD4-CCR7+CD45RA+ naive T cells. These receptors originate from a human donor in good health. Some libraries in this study had Jurkat cell RNA spiked in.

This clonotype appeared many times. This chain connects TRBV7-9 to TRBJ1-1; no reliable D call. The CDR3 is made up of 14 amino acids. Germline values: CDR1 SEHNR, CDR2 FQNEAQ (reference sequence). The V and J ends lost 1 base and 1 base respectively, with 7 bases between them. CDR3 bases: TGTGCCAGCAGCTTAGGCTTAACGAACACTGAAGCTTTCTTT. Amino acids: CASSLGLTNTEAFF.

This clonotype was seen a few times. The chain uses TRBV30 and TRBJ1-2; D not resolved. The V gene's germline CDR1 is GTSNPN and CDR2 SVGIG (reference sequence). This CDR3 is 13 amino acids long. Trimming took off 1 base at V and 8 bases at J, with 14 bases between the two ends. The chain's CDR3 is CAWSAISSGGYTF. In DNA, the CDR3 is TGTGCCTGGAGTGCAATAAGTAGCGGAGGCTACACCTTC.

As regards this clonotype: The CDR3 carries no conserved terminal phenylalanine or tryptophan, so it likely arises from a read error. The limits of the CDR3 on the DNA are not certain, so only TCRdb's listed CDR3 is given. This chain uses TRBV7-6 with TRBJ2-1; the table's D gene call, TRBD1, was not cross checked with the DNA. The V gene's germline CDR1 is SGHVS and CDR2 FNYEAQ. Ends included, the CDR3 has 14 residues. The CDR3: CASSQRTGYNAPFL.

This clonotype was picked up many times. The genes are TRBV6-5 and TRBJ1-4; 7 nucleotides align to TRBD1. J lost 4 bases, V lost 4 bases, and 6 bases had no gene match. Germline CDR1 and CDR2: MNHEY and SVGAGI. CDR3 length equals 15 residues. The CDR3 DNA follows: TGTGCCAGCAGTTCTTACAGGGGTAATAATGAAAAACTGTTTTTT. Amino acids: CASSSYRGNNEKLFF.

The table lists this clonotype with many counts. The rearrangement uses TRBV7-9 and TRBJ1-3; the D gene is possibly TRBD1 (6 bases). V was trimmed by 6 bases and J by 1 base, leaving 13 bases between them. CDR3 size: 15 residues. The V gene's germline CDR1 is SEHNR and CDR2 FQNEAQ (reference sequence). The CDR3 bases are TGTGCCAGCAGACTTACAGGGTTATCTGGAAACACCATATATTTT. Protein product: CASRLTGLSGNTIYF.

This clonotype was counted ten times or more. J is TRBJ2-5 and V is TRBV27; TRBD2 matches at 11 bases. V shed 3 bases and J 2 bases; nucleotides not matched to a gene: 8. Germline loops: CDR1 MNHEY, CDR2 SMNVEV (reference sequence). This CDR3 spans 17 amino acids. The CDR3 protein is CASSFSSTSGIQETQYF. CDR3 coding DNA: TGTGCCAGCAGTTTTTCCTCGACTAGCGGGATTCAAGAGACCCAGTACTTC.

This clonotype was detected a few times. The chain recombines TRBV25-1 with TRBJ2-5; either TRBD1 or TRBD2 may fit D (5 bases each). Germline V lookup: CDR1 MGHDK, CDR2 SYGVNS. This CDR3 comprises 14 residues. Trimming removed 4 bases at V and 8 bases at J, with 17 bases between. The CDR3: CASSAPGPFETQYF. The CDR3, as DNA: TGTGCCAGCAGTGCACCGGGACCGTTTGAAACCCAGTACTTC. Using reference TRBV25-1 and TRBJ2-5 for the parts outside the CDR3, the full variable domain is EADIYQTPRYLVIGTGKKITLECSQTMGHDKMYWYQQDPGMELHLIHYSYGVNSTEKGDLSSESTVSRIRTEHFPLTLESARPSHTSQYLCASSAPGPFETQYFGPGTRLLVL.

This clonotype was picked up a small number of times. This sequence joins TRBV28 and TRBJ2-7; no clear D. CDR1 is MDHEN, CDR2 SYDVKM, per germline. CDR3 length: 14 amino acids. V lost 3 bases and J lost 6, with 15 bases in between. CDR3 loop: CASSFLQWAGEQYF. CDR3 sequence (DNA): TGTGCCAGCAGTTTTCTTCAGTGGGCTGGCGAGCAGTACTTC.

The CDR3 nucleotides are TGTGCCAGCTCACCGACGGACCCCCCCTATGGCTACACCTTC. Amino acids: CASSPTDPPYGYTF. This sequence joins TRBV18 and TRBJ1-2; D remains unclear. Germline V gene lookup returns CDR1 KGHSH and CDR2 LQKENI. V was clipped by 3 bases and J by 4 bases, with 12 bases between them. There are 14 residues in the CDR3.

The chain is built from TRBV25-1 and TRBJ2-5, with a tentative D call TRBD2 (6 bases). V gave up 7 bases and J gave up 2 bases, with 17 bases separating them. This CDR3 region has 15 residues. The germline CDR1 and CDR2 sequences are MGHDK and SYGVNS. The CDR3: CASTPGTGVQETQYF. The DNA for the CDR3 is TGTGCCAGCACCCCCGGGACGGGAGTGCAAGAGACCCAGTACTTC.

As concerns this clonotype: This could be a read error, since a much larger clone is one nucleotide away. The chain uses TRBV4-1 and TRBJ1-3; 7 bases line up with TRBD1. This CDR3 is built from 16 residues. The germline CDR1 and CDR2 sequences are MGHRA and YSYEKL. The CDR3 protein is CAGSQEGQLSGNTIYF. CDR3 in DNA: TGCGCCGGCAGCCAAGAGGGACAGCTCTCTGGAAACACCATATATTTT.

This clonotype was observed a handful of times. The genes are TRBV27 and TRBJ1-6; 7 nucleotides align to TRBD1. The CDR3 extends over 15 amino acids. The germline V gene has CDR1 MNHEY and CDR2 SMNVEV (reference sequence). The ends lost 6 bases at V and 7 bases at J; junction bases unmatched: 9. The CDR3 loop reads CASSPIGTENSPLHF. CDR3 sequence (DNA): TGTGCCAGCAGCCCCATCGGGACAGAAAATTCACCCCTCCACTTT.

V usage is TRBV7-9 and J usage is TRBJ2-1; 15 positions match TRBD2. There are 18 residues in the CDR3. The V and J ends lost 5 bases and 2 bases, in that order; junction bases with no gene match: 7. Germline-derived CDR1 and CDR2 are SEHNR and FQNEAQ (reference sequence). The CDR3 sequence is CASSLGTSGGTTYNEQFF. Written as DNA, the CDR3 is TGTGCCAGCAGCCTTGGGACTAGCGGGGGGACGACCTACAATGAGCAGTTCTTC. Based on the CDR3 plus reference TRBV7-9 and TRBJ2-1, the full variable domain is DTGVSQNPRHKITKRGQNVTFRCDPISEHNRLYWYRQTLGQGPEFLTYFQNEAQLEKSRLLSDRFSAERPKGSFSTLEIQRTEQGDSAMYLCASSLGTSGGTTYNEQFFGPGTRLTVL.

The gene calls are TRBV30 and TRBJ2-7; a weak D match, TRBD1 (6 bases). The V end was cut by 4 bases, the J end by 8 bases, with 21 bases between. The CDR3 runs to 14 residues. From germline, CDR1 is GTSNPN and CDR2 SVGIG (reference sequence). The CDR3, as DNA: TGTGCCTGGAATCCCCATCAAACAGGGAACCAGCAGTACTTC. This encodes CAWNPHQTGNQQYF.

This clonotype was picked up a small number of times. This chain connects TRBV5-8 to TRBJ1-5; perhaps TRBD1 as D (6 bases). Trimming cost V 0 bases and J 9 bases, with 10 bases left between them. The CDR3 is 13 residues long. The germline V gene encodes CDR1 SGHTS and CDR2 YDEGEE. Here the CDR3 reads CASSLGGRRPQHF. CDR3 nucleotides: TGTGCCAGCAGCTTGGGGGGGCGGAGGCCCCAGCATTTT.

This clonotype was picked up a small number of times. CDR3 residues: CASNEPGLAGLTGELFF. As DNA, the CDR3 is TGTGCCAGTAACGAACCAGGACTAGCGGGACTTACCGGGGAGCTGTTTTTT. The rearrangement uses TRBV2 and TRBJ2-2; 12 positions agree with TRBD2. The CDR3 totals 17 residues. Germline CDR1 is SNHLY and CDR2 is FYNNEI. J lost 5 bases, V lost 9 bases, and 13 bases had no gene match.

A word on this clonotype: With a much larger clone just one base away, this may be a read error. The chain links TRBV6-6 to TRBJ1-3; the D is unclear. This CDR3 contains 15 residues. Germline CDR1 and CDR2: MNHNY and SVGAGI (reference sequence). V was clipped by 3 bases and J by 1 base, with 10 bases between them. This CDR3 is CASSYIGPSGNTIYF. CDR3 DNA: TGTGCCAGCAGTTATATCGGCCCGTCTGGAAACACCATATATTTT.

The chain has TRBV7-3 and TRBJ2-7; possibly TRBD2 for D (6 bases). With 2 bases removed from V and 1 base from J, the gap between germline ends came to 12 bases. CDR3 length equals 15 residues. Germline values: CDR1 SGHTA, CDR2 FQGTGA. CDR3 residues: CASSLGGSGSYEQYV. In DNA form, the CDR3 reads TGTGCCAGCAGCTTAGGAGGGAGCGGTTCCTACGAGCAGTACGTC.

A remark on this clonotype: This could be a read error, since a much larger clone is one nucleotide away. V usage is TRBV4-3 and J usage is TRBJ1-6; TRBD1 agrees at 7 bases. Germline assignment: CDR1 LGHNA and CDR2 YSLEER. This CDR3 has 17 amino acids. Here the CDR3 DNA reads TGCGCCAGCAGCCAGGTCCCGGGGACAGACCGTAATCCACCCCTCCACTTT. Translation gives CASSQVPGTDRNPPLHF.

This clonotype has just a few counts. Here the CDR3 reads CASSLRGAGSYEQYF. For the CDR3, the DNA is TGTGCCAGCAGCTTAAGGGGCGCTGGGTCCTACGAGCAGTACTTC. The chain recombines TRBV7-9 with TRBJ2-7; the D gene is possibly TRBD1 (5 bases). V lost 2 bases to trimming and J lost 1 base, with 12 bases between them. The germline V gene has CDR1 SEHNR and CDR2 FQNEAQ (reference sequence). The CDR3 length is 15 residues.